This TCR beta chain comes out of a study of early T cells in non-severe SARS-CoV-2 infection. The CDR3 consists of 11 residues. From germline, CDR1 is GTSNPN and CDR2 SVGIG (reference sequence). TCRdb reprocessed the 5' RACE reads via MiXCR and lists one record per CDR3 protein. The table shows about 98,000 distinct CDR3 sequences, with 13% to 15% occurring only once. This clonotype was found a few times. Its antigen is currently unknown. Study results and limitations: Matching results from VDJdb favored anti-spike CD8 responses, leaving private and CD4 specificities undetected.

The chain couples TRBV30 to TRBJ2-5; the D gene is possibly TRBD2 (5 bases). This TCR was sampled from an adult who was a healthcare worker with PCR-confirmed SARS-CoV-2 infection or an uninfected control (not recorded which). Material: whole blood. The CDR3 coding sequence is TGTGTCGCGGGCCAACAAGAGACCCAGTACTTC. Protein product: CVAGQQETQYF.